This TCR beta chain was identified in a study of T cells after posttransplantation cyclophosphamide. Points from the study as a whole: Later blood repertoires were often dominated by clones from the donor CD8+ memory compartment.

This CDR3 has 15 amino acids. Germline CDR1 reads SGHRS; CDR2 reads YFSETQ. The J segment lost 5 bases and the V segment lost 4 bases, leaving 7 bases of the junction unmatched. In regard to this clone: Its specificity is not known.

The method was immunoSEQ multiplex PCR; TCRdb's version includes in-frame clones alone and lacks a portion of them. The table includes 11,000 or so clones, 90% to 95% detected once. The receptor was derived from a young man in good health and a related stem cell transplant donor. The sequencing sample was made of naive CD8+ T cells sorted from PBMCs. This chain joins TRBV5-1 and TRBJ2-1; 9 positions agree with TRBD1. The CDR3: CASSGGQGFNNEQFF. The CDR3 bases are TGCGCCAGCAGCGGGGGACAGGGCTTCAACAATGAGCAGTTCTTC.